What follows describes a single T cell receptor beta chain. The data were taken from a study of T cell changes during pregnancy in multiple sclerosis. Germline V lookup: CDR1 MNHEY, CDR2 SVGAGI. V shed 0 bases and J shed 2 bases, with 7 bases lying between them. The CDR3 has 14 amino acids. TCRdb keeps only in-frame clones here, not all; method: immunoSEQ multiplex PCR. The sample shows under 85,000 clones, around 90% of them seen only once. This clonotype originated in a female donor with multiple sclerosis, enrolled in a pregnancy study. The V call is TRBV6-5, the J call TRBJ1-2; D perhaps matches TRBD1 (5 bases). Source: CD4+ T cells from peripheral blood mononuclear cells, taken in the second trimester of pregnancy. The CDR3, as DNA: TGTGCCAGCAGTTACTCGACAGAGAACTATGGCTACACCTTC. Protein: CASSYSTENYGYTF.